The clone carrying this TCR beta chain was detected only a few times. The sample originates from a study of blood T cell repertoires in COVID-19. Across the whole study: The cDNA or gDNA used as material had been derived from T cells, B-cell-depleted T cells, or PBMCs.

The table came from immunoSEQ multiplex PCR; TCRdb's copy has only in-frame clones and leaves some out. The sample has some 200,000 clones, approximately 90% seen once. The sample consisted of peripheral blood. The clonotype comes from a man aged 50-60 years with COVID-19, enrolled during active disease.

CDR3: CASSSPQRRGANVGTDTQYF. The DNA for the CDR3 is TGTGCCAGCAGTTCCCCACAAAGGCGGGGGGCCAACGTAGGCACAGATACGCAGTATTTT. This rearrangement joins TRBV28 to TRBJ2-3; 8 nucleotides agree with TRBD2. Per germline, CDR1 MDHEN and CDR2 SYDVKM. J lost 1 base, V lost 4 bases, and 19 bases had no gene match. The CDR3 length is 20 residues.